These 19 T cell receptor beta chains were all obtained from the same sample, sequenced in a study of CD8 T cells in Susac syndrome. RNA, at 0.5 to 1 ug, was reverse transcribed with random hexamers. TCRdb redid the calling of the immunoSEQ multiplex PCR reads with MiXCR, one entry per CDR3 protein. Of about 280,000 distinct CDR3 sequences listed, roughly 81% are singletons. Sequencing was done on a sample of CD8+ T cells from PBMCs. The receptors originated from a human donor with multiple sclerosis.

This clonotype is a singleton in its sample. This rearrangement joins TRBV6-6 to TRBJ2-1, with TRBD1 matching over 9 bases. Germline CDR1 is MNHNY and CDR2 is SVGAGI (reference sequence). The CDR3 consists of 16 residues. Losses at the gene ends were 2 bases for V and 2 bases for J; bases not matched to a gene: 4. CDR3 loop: CASSYAGQGAYNEQFF. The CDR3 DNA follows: TGTGCCAGCAGTTACGCGGGACAGGGCGCCTACAATGAGCAGTTCTTC.

CDR3 residues: CASSLLWMTDTQYF. CDR3 coding DNA: TGCGCCAGCAGTCTCCTATGGATGACAGATACGCAGTATTTT. This chain links TRBV10-2 with TRBJ2-3; D ambiguous. V was trimmed by 5 bases and J by 3 bases, leaving 12 bases between them. Per the germline V gene, CDR1 is WSHSY and CDR2 is SAAADI. The CDR3 loop spans 14 amino acids.

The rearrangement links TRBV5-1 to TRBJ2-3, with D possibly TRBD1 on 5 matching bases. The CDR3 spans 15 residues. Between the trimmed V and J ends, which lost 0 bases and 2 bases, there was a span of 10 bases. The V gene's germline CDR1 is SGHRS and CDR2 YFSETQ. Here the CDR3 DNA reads TGCGCCAGCAGCTTGGCCCCGGACAACACAGATACGCAGTATTTT. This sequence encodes CASSLAPDNTDTQYF.

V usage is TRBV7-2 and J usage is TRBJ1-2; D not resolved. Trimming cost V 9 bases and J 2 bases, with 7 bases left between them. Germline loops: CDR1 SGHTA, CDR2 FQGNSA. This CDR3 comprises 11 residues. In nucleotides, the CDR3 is TGTGCCAGGGGCGGAAACTATGGCTACACCTTC. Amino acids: CARGGNYGYTF.

The CDR3 loop is CASSLRGEKLFF. The DNA of the CDR3 is TGTGCCAGCAGCTTGAGGGGTGAAAAACTGTTTTTT. The chain recombines TRBV7-9 with TRBJ1-4, with a weak D call TRBD1 (5 bases). Germline loops: CDR1 SEHNR, CDR2 FQNEAQ (reference sequence). The CDR3 length is 12 residues. With 3 bases removed from V and 7 bases from J, the gap between germline ends came to 6 bases.

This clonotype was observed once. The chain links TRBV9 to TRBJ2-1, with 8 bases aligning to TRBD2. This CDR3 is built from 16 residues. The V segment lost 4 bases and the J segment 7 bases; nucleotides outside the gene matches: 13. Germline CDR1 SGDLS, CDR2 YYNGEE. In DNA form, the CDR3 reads TGTGCCAGCAGCCCCGGGGGGAGCGGGAGTTGGAATGAGCAGTTCTTC. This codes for CASSPGGSGSWNEQFF.

This chain's CDR3 is CASRKRGRTPETQYF. The CDR3 DNA reads as TGTGCCAGCAGGAAAAGGGGCCGCACCCCAGAGACCCAGTACTTC. The chain recombines TRBV12-3 or TRBV12-4 with TRBJ2-5; perhaps TRBD1 as D (5 bases). Trimming removed 6 bases from V and 4 bases from J, with 18 bases in between. This CDR3 has 15 residues.

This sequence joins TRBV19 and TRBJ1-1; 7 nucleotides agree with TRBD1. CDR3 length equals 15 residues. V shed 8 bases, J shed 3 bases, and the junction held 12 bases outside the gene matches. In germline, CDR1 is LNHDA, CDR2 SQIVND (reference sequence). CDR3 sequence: CASDKDREGDTEAFF. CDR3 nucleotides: TGTGCCAGTGATAAAGACAGGGAGGGCGACACTGAAGCTTTCTTT. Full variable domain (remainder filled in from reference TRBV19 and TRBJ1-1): DGGITQSPKYLFRKEGQNVTLSCEQNLNHDAMYWYRQDPGQGLRLIYYSQIVNDFQKGDIAEGYSVSREKKESFPLTVTSAQKNPTAFYLCASDKDREGDTEAFFGQGTRLTVV.

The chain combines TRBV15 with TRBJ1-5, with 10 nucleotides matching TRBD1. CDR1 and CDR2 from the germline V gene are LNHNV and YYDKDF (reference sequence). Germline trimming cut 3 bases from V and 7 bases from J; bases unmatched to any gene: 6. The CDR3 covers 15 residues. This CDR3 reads CATSRGRDRGQPQHF. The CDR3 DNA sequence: TGTGCCACCAGCAGGGGCCGGGACAGGGGACAGCCCCAGCATTTT.

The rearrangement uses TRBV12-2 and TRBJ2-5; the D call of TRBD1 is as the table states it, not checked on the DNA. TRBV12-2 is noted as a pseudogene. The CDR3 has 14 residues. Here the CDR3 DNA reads TGTGCAAGTCGCTTGACAGGGGGACAAGAGACCCAGTACTTC. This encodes CASRLTGGQETQYF.

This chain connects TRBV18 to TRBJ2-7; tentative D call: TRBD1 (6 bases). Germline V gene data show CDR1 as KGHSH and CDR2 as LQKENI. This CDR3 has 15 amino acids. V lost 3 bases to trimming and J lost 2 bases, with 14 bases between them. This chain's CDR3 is CASSPFGTGPYEQYF. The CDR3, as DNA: TGTGCCAGCTCACCCTTTGGCACAGGGCCCTACGAGCAGTACTTC.

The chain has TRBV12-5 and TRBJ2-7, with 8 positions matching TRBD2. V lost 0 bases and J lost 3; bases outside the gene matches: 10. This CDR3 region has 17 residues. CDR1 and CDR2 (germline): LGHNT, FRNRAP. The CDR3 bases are TGTGCTAGTGGTTTGGTCGGTAGACGGGAGGGCTACTACGAGCAGTACTTC. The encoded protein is CASGLVGRREGYYEQYF. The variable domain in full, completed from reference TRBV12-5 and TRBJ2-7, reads DARVTQTPRHKVTEMGQEVTMRCQPILGHNTVFWYRQTMMQGLELLAYFRNRAPLDDSGMPKDRFSAEMPDATLATLKIQPSEPRDSAVYFCASGLVGRREGYYEQYFGPGTRLTVT.

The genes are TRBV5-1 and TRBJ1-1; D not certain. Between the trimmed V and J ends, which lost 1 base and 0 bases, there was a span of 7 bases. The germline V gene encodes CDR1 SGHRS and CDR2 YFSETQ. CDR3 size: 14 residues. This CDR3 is CASSLNGVNTEAFF. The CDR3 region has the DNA TGCGCCAGCAGCTTGAACGGGGTGAACACTGAAGCTTTCTTT.

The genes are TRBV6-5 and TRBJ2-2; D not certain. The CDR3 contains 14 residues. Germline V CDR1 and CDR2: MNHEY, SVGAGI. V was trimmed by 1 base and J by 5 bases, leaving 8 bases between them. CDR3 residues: CASSYFLNTGELFF. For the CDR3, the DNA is TGTGCCAGCAGTTACTTCCTAAATACCGGGGAGCTGTTTTTT.

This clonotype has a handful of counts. The chain's CDR3 is CSVESGNEQYF. The CDR3 DNA sequence: TGCAGCGTTGAATCTGGTAACGAGCAGTACTTC. The rearrangement joins TRBV29-1 to TRBJ2-7; D unclear. This CDR3 comprises 11 residues. Germline values: CDR1 SQVTM, CDR2 ANQGSEA. Trimming left V 2 bases short and J 5 bases short, with 7 bases between.

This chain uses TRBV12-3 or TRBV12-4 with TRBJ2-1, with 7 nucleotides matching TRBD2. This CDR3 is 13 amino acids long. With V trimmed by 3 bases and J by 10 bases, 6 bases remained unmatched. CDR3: CASSFLRLAEQFF. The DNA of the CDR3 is TGTGCCAGCAGTTTTTTAAGACTAGCCGAGCAGTTCTTC.

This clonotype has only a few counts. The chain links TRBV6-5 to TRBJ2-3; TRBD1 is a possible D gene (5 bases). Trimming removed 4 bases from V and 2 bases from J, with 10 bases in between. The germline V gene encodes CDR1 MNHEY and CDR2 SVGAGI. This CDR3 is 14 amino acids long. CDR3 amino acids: CASSSGPFTDTQYF. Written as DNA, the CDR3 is TGTGCCAGCAGTTCAGGGCCCTTCACAGATACGCAGTATTTT.

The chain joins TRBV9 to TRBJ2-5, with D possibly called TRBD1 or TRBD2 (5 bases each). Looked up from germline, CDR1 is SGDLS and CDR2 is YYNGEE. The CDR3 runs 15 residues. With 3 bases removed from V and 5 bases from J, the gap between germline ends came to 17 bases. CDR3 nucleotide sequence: TGTGCCAGCAGCGACTCCGGGGCCAGAGTGGAGACCCAGTACTTC. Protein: CASSDSGARVETQYF.

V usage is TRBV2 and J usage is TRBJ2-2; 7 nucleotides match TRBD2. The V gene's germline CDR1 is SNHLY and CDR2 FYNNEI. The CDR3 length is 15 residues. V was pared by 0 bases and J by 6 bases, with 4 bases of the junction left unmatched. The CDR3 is CASSEAGGVPGELFF. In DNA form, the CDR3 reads TGTGCCAGCAGTGAAGCGGGGGGGGTCCCCGGGGAGCTGTTTTTT.